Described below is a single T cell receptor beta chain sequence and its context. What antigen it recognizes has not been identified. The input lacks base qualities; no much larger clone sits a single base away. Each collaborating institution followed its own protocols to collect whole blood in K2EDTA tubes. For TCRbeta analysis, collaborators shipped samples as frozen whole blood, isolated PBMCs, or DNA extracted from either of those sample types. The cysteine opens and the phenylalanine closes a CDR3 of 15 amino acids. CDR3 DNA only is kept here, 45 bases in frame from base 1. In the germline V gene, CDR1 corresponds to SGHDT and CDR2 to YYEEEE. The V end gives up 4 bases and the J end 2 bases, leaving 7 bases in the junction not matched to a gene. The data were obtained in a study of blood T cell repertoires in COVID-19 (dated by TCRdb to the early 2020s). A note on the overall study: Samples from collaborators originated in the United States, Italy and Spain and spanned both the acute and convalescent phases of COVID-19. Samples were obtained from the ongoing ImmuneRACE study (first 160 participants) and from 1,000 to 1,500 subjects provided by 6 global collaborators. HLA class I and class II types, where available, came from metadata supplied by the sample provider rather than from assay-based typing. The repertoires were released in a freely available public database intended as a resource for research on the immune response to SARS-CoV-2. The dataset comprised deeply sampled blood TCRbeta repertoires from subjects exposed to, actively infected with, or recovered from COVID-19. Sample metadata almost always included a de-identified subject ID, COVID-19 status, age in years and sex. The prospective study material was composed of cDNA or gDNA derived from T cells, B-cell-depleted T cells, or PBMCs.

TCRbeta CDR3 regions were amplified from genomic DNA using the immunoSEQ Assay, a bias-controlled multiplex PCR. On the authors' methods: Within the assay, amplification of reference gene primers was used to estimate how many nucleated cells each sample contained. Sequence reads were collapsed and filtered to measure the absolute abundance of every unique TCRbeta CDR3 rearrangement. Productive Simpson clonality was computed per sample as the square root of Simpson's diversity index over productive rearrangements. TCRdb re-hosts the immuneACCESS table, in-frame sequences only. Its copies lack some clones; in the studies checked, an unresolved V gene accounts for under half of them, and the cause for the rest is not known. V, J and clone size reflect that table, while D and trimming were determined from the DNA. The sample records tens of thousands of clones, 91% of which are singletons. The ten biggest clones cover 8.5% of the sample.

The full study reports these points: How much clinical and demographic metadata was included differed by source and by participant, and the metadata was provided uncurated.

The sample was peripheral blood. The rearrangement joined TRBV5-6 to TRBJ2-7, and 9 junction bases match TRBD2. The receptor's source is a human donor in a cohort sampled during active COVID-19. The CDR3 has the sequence CASSPLAGRTYEQYF. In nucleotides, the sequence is TGTGCCAGCAGCCCTCTAGCGGGGAGAACCTACGAGCAGTACTTC.